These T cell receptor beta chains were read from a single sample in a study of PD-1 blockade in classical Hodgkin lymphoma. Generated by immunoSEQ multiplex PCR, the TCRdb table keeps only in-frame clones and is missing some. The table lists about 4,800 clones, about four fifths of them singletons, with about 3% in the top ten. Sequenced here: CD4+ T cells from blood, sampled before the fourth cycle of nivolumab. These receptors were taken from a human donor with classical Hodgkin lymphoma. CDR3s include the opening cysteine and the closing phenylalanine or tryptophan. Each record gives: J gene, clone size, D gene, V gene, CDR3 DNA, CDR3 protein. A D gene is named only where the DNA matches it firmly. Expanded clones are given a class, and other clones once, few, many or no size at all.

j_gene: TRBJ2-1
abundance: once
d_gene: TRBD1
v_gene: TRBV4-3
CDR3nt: TGCGCCAGCAGCCAGGGTCACAGGGGGTTTTACAATGAGCAGTTCTTC
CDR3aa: CASSQGHRGFYNEQFF

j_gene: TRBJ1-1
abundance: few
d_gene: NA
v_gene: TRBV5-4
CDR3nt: TGTGCCAGCAGCTTGGTGGGGGGGGAATTCAACACTGAAGCTTTCTTT
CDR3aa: CASSLVGGEFNTEAFF

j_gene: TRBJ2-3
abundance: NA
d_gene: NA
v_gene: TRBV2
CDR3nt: TGTGCCAGCAGGAAGGAGTTGACGGCCAGCACAGATACGCAGTATTTT
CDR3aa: CASRKELTASTDTQYF

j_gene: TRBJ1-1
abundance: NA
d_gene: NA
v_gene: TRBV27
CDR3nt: TGTGCCACCAAAGGGTGGGGGAACACTGAAGCTTTCTTT
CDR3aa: CATKGWGNTEAFF

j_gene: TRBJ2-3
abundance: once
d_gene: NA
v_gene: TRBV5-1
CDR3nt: TGCGCCAGCAGCTTGGCCATCACATCCACAGATACGCAGTATTTT
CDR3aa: CASSLAITSTDTQYF

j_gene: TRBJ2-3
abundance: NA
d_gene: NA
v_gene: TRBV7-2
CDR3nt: TGTGCCAGCAGCCTAAGACTAGTGCGGTATTTT
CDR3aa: CASSLRLVRYF

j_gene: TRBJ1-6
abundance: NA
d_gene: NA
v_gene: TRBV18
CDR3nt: TGTGCCAGCTCACCAGACACCGGCGGATCACCCCTCCACTTT
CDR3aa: CASSPDTGGSPLHF

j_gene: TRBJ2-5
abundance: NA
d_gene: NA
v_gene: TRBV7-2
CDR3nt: TGTGCCAGCAGCTTAAGCGGCCGGGGCGGCGAGACCCAGTACTTC
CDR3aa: CASSLSGRGGETQYF

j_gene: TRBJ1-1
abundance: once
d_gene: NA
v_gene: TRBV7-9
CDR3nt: TGTGCCAGCAGCCCAGAGTGGGGACCGAACACTGAAGCTTTCTTT
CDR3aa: CASSPEWGPNTEAFF

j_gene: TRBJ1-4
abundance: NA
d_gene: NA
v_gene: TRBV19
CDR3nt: TGTGCCAGTAGTACCTCCGGGAGGACAAGAGCTGAAAAACTGTTTTTT
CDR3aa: CASSTSGRTRAEKLFF

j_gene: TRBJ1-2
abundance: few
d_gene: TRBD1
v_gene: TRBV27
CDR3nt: TGTGCCAGCAGTTTCGGGGACAGGGGGCTCGATGGCTACACCTTC
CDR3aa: CASSFGDRGLDGYTF

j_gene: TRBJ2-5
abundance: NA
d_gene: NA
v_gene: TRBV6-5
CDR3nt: TGTGCCAGCACCGAGGGGGAGACCCAGTACTTC
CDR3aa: CASTEGETQYF

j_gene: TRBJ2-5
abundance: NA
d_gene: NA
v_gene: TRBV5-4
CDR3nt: TGTGCCAGCAGCTTCGCGAGGACAGCGCAAGAGACCCAGTACTTC
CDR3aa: CASSFARTAQETQYF

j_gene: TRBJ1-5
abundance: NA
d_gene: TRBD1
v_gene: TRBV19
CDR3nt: TGTGCCAGTAGTATAGGTCGGACAGGGGGCGCATATCAGCCCCAGCATTTT
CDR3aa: CASSIGRTGGAYQPQHF

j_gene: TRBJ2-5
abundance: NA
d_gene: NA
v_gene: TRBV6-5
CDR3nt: TGTGCCAAATTAACGGAGACCCAGTACTTC
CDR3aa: CAKLTETQYF

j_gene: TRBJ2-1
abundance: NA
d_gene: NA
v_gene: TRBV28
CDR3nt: TGTGCCAGCAGTTTCGACAGGTACAATGAGCAGTTCTTC
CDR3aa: CASSFDRYNEQFF

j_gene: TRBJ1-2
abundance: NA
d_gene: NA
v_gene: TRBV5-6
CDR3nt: TGTGCCAGCGGCAGGTTCTATGGCTACACCTTC
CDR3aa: CASGRFYGYTF

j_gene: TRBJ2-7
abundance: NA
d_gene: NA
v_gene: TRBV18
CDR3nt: TGTGCCAGCTCCCCCGGACAGCAATCCACCTACGAGCAGTACTTC
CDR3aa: CASSPGQQSTYEQYF

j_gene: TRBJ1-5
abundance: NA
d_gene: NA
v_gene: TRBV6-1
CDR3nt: TGTGCCAGCAGTGAAGTGACGAGGGATCAGCCCCAGCATTTT
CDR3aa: CASSEVTRDQPQHF

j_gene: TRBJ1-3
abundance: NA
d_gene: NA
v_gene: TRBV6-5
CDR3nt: TGTGCCAGCAGTTTCGAATACAGGGCCGCTGGAAACACCATATATTTT
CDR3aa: CASSFEYRAAGNTIYF

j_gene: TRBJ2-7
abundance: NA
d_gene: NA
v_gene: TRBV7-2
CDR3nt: TGTGCCAGCACCCCGACCAGGGGGGCTTCCTACGAGCAGTACTTC
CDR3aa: CASTPTRGASYEQYF

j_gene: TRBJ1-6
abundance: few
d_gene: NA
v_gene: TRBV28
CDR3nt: TGTGCCAGCAGTTTTTGGCGAGGTTCAAATTCACCCCTCCACTTT
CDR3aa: CASSFWRGSNSPLHF

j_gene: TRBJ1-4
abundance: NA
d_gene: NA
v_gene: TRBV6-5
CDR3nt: TGTGCCAGCGGTTGGCGGGTGGAAGAAAAACTGTTTTTT
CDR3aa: CASGWRVEEKLFF

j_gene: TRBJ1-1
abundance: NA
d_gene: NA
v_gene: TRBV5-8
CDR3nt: TGTGCCAGCAGTCGAGGGGAGGGGCCTGAAGCTTTCTTT
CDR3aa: CASSRGEGPEAFF

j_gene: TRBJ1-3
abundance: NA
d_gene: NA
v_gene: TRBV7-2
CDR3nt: TGTGCCAGCAGCGAGCAGGGTTACTCTGGAAACACCATATATTTT
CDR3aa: CASSEQGYSGNTIYF

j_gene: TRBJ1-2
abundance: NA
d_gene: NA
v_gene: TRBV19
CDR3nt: TGTGCCAGTAGTCCAGGACAGCTTACTAACTATGGCTACACCTTC
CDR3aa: CASSPGQLTNYGYTF

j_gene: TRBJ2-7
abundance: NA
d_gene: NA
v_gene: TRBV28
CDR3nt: TGTGCCAGCAGTTTAGTACAAATCTACGAGCAGTACTTC
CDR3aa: CASSLVQIYEQYF

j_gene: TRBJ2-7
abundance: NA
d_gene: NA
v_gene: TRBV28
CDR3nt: TGTGCCAGCAGTTCGTCCAGGGAGATTAACGAGCAGTACTTC
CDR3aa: CASSSSREINEQYF

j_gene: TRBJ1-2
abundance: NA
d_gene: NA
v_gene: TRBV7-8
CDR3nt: TGTGCCAGCAGCTTAGATACGGGGGCTAGAGATGGCTACACCTTC
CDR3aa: CASSLDTGARDGYTF

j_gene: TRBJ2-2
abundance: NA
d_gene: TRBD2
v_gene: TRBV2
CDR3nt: TGTGCCAGCAGGCGGGGGGCTAACACCGGGGAGCCGTTTTTT
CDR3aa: CASRRGANTGEPFF

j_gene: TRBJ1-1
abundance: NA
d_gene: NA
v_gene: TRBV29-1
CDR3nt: TGCAGCGTGGGCCGAAACACTGAAGCTTTCTTT
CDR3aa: CSVGRNTEAFF

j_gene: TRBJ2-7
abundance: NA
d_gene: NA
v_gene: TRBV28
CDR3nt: TGTGCCAGCACTGCCGTACCCACCTACGAGCAGTACTTC
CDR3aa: CASTAVPTYEQYF

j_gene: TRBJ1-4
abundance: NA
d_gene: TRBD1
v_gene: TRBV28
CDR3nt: TGTGCCAGCAGTATCTTCCAGGGGGCGAGTGAAAAACTGTTTTTT
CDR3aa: CASSIFQGASEKLFF

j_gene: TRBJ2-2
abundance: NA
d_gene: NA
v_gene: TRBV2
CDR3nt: TGTGCCAGCAGTGGGAAGGGGAGAAACACCGGGGAGCTGTTTTTT
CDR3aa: CASSGKGRNTGELFF

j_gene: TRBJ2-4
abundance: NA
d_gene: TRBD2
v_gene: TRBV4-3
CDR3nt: TGCGCCAGCAGCCAAGTTAGCGGGGGGGCCAAAAACATTCAGTACTTC
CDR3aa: CASSQVSGGAKNIQYF

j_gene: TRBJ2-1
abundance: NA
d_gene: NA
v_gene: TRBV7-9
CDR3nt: TGTGCCAGCAGCTTAGCGCTGGGTCGGCAGTACAATGAGCAGTTCTTC
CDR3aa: CASSLALGRQYNEQFF

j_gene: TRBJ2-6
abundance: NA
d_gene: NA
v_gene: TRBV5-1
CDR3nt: TGCGCCAGCACCCCTAGGGGGAGGTGGATGAACTCTGGGGCCAACGTCCTGACTTTC
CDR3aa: CASTPRGRWMNSGANVLTF

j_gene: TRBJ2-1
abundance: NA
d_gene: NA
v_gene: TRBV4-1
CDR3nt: TGCGCCAGCAGCCAAGGGGGGAGGGGGCGGACTAACTACAATGAGCAGTTCTTC
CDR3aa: CASSQGGRGRTNYNEQFF

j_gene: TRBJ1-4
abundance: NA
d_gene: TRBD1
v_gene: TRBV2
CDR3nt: TGTGCCAGCAGTGACCCGACAGGGGTCCTTGACTATAATGAAAAACTGTTTTTT
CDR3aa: CASSDPTGVLDYNEKLFF

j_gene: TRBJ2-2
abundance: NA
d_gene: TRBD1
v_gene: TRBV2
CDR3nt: TGTGCCAGCACGGGACAGGCGAACACCGGGGAGCTGTTTTTT
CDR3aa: CASTGQANTGELFF

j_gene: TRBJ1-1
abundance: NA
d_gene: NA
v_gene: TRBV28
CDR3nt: TGTGCCAGCAGTTTATTCCAGAGGGCTTTCTTT
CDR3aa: CASSLFQRAFF

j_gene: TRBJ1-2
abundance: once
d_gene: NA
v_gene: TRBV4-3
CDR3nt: TGCGCCAGCAGCCAAGTGCGGGAAAATGGCTACACCTTC
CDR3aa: CASSQVRENGYTF

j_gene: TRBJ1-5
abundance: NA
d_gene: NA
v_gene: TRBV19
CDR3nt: TGTGCCAGTAGTATACAAGGGGTTAACCAGCCCCAGCATTTT
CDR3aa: CASSIQGVNQPQHF

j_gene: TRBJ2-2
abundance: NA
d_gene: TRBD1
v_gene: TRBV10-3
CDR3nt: TGTGCCATCAGTGAGTGGGGACAGCACACCGGGGAGCTGTTTTTT
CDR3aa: CAISEWGQHTGELFF

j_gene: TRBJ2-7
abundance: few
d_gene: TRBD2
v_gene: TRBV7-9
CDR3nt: TGTGCCAGCAGCTTAGGGGGAGGGCAGTTCTCCTACGAGCAGTACTTC
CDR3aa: CASSLGGGQFSYEQYF